The entry that follows covers one T cell receptor beta chain sequence. Sorting used thawed, overnight-rested PBMC stained with anti-CD3, a viability dye and GMM-loaded CD1B tetramer. The CD1B tetramers carried C32 glucose monomycolate purified from Rhodococcus equi. Each donor contributed roughly 100,000 sorted tetramer-negative cells. This sample was taken from a study of T cells in tuberculosis. Clones were sequenced by immunoSEQ multiplex PCR, and TCRdb holds only the in-frame ones, with some missing. This table holds 55,000 to 70,000 clones, about four fifths found once. The germline CDR1 and CDR2 sequences are SGHDT and YYEEEE. V dropped 3 bases and J dropped 9; count of bases not matched to a gene: 9. The CDR3 is 15 amino acids.

The TCR comes from an adult woman with latent tuberculosis. Sequenced input: CD1b-GMM tetramer-negative cells sorted from PBMCs. The genes are TRBV5-6 and TRBJ1-6; 7 nucleotides line up with TRBD1. CDR3 region: CASSSRQGASSPLHF. The DNA for the CDR3 is TGTGCCAGCAGCTCAAGACAGGGTGCCAGTTCACCCCTCCACTTT. Looking up the rest from reference TRBV5-6 and TRBJ1-6 gives the full variable domain: DAGVTQSPTHLIKTRGQQVTLRCSPKSGHDTVSWYQQALGQGPQFIFQYYEEEERQRGNFPDRFSGHQFPNYSSELNVNALLLGDSALYLCASSSRQGASSPLHFGNGTRLTVT.